This is a list of T cell receptor beta chains from one sample in a study of graft-versus-host responses after intestinal transplantation. Assay: immunoSEQ multiplex PCR; the TCRdb copy retains only in-frame clones and omits some. The table records some 25,000 clones, 85% to 95% of them present only once. Sequenced here: PBMCs, sampled 18 days after transplant. Receptors originate from a human patient who received an intestinal transplant, so some T cells may come from the graft donor. The CDR3 runs from the conserved cysteine through the conserved F or W. Fields, in order: clone size, V gene, D gene, J gene, CDR3 DNA, CDR3 protein. A D gene is named only where the DNA matches it firmly. Expanded clones are given a class, and other clones once, few, many or no size at all.

abundance: .
v_gene: TRBV27
d_gene: TRBD2
j_gene: TRBJ2-2
CDR3nt: TGTGCCAGCAGTTTATCCGCGGGGGGCGCCGGGGAGCTGTTTTTT
CDR3aa: CASSLSAGGAGELFF

abundance: .
v_gene: TRBV5-1
d_gene: .
j_gene: TRBJ2-3
CDR3nt: TGCGCCAGCAGCTTTGACACCTTCACAGATACGCAGTATTTT
CDR3aa: CASSFDTFTDTQYF

abundance: .
v_gene: TRBV29-1
d_gene: TRBD1
j_gene: TRBJ1-1
CDR3nt: TGCAGCGTTGTAAGGGGGCTGAACACTGAAGCTTTCTTT
CDR3aa: CSVVRGLNTEAFF

abundance: .
v_gene: TRBV18
d_gene: .
j_gene: TRBJ1-6
CDR3nt: TGTGCCAGCTCGCAGACAGGACCTAATTCACCCCTCCACTTT
CDR3aa: CASSQTGPNSPLHF

abundance: .
v_gene: TRBV7-9
d_gene: .
j_gene: TRBJ1-1
CDR3nt: TGTGCCAGCAGCGTAACAGGGAGGAACACTGAAGCTTTCTTT
CDR3aa: CASSVTGRNTEAFF

abundance: .
v_gene: TRBV6-5
d_gene: .
j_gene: TRBJ1-2
CDR3nt: TGTGCCAGCAGTTACGGAGGAGGGAATGGCTACACCTTC
CDR3aa: CASSYGGGNGYTF

abundance: .
v_gene: TRBV14
d_gene: .
j_gene: TRBJ2-7
CDR3nt: TGTGCCAGCAGCCAATTCGGCAGTCTCGAGCAGTACTTC
CDR3aa: CASSQFGSLEQYF

abundance: .
v_gene: TRBV7-8
d_gene: .
j_gene: TRBJ2-1
CDR3nt: TGTGCCAGCAGCTTAACGGAGCTCTCCTACAATGAGCAGTTCTTC
CDR3aa: CASSLTELSYNEQFF

abundance: once
v_gene: TRBV13
d_gene: .
j_gene: TRBJ2-6
CDR3nt: TGTGCCAGCAGCTTAGGTTCTTCCGGGGCCAACGTCCTGACTTTC
CDR3aa: CASSLGSSGANVLTF

abundance: .
v_gene: TRBV7-7
d_gene: .
j_gene: TRBJ2-1
CDR3nt: TGTGCCAGCAGCCGAGACAGGTACAATGAGCAGTTCTTC
CDR3aa: CASSRDRYNEQFF

abundance: .
v_gene: TRBV19
d_gene: TRBD1
j_gene: TRBJ2-1
CDR3nt: TGTGCCAGTAGTATAGAAACAGGGGGGTGGAATGAGCAGTTCTTC
CDR3aa: CASSIETGGWNEQFF

abundance: .
v_gene: TRBV4-1
d_gene: .
j_gene: TRBJ1-5
CDR3nt: TGCGCCAGCAGCCAGGGGAATCAGCCCCAGCATTTT
CDR3aa: CASSQGNQPQHF

abundance: once
v_gene: TRBV30
d_gene: .
j_gene: TRBJ2-2
CDR3nt: TGTGCCTGGAGTGGGGTCGGACTTAGGGGGGGAAATACCGGGGAGCTGTTTTTT
CDR3aa: CAWSGVGLRGGNTGELFF

abundance: .
v_gene: TRBV5-4
d_gene: .
j_gene: TRBJ1-5
CDR3nt: TGTGCCAGCAGTCTGGGAAACAGGGAAACTAATCAGCCCCAGCATTTT
CDR3aa: CASSLGNRETNQPQHF

abundance: .
v_gene: TRBV29-1
d_gene: .
j_gene: TRBJ2-7
CDR3nt: TGCAGCGTTGGACTGGGGGGTTCCTACGAGCAGTACTTC
CDR3aa: CSVGLGGSYEQYF

abundance: once
v_gene: TRBV27
d_gene: .
j_gene: TRBJ1-1
CDR3nt: TGTGCCAGCAGTTTATACCCGGGCGGGGAAGCTTTCTTT
CDR3aa: CASSLYPGGEAFF

abundance: .
v_gene: TRBV10-1
d_gene: .
j_gene: TRBJ1-1
CDR3nt: TGCGCCAGCAGGGAGACTGGGAACACTGAAGCTTTCTTT
CDR3aa: CASRETGNTEAFF

abundance: .
v_gene: TRBV7-8
d_gene: TRBD2
j_gene: TRBJ2-5
CDR3nt: TGTGCCAGCAGCTTAGTAGGGCTAGCGGGGGGGCTTTTGGGTAATTTAGAGACCCAGTACTTC
CDR3aa: CASSLVGLAGGLLGNLETQYF

abundance: .
v_gene: TRBV6-4
d_gene: TRBD2
j_gene: TRBJ2-3
CDR3nt: TGTGCCAGCAGTGAGCGGGGGGGCACAGATACGCAGTATTTT
CDR3aa: CASSERGGTDTQYF

abundance: .
v_gene: TRBV4-1
d_gene: .
j_gene: TRBJ2-5
CDR3nt: TGCGCCAGCAGCCCGCAATCAGGAGCGCAAGAGACCCAGTACTTC
CDR3aa: CASSPQSGAQETQYF

abundance: once
v_gene: TRBV5-1
d_gene: .
j_gene: TRBJ2-1
CDR3nt: TGCGCCAGCAGCTTACTAGTCACCGATGAGCAGTTCTTC
CDR3aa: CASSLLVTDEQFF

abundance: .
v_gene: TRBV2
d_gene: .
j_gene: TRBJ1-6
CDR3nt: TGTGCCAGCAGTGAAGGACAGCTCTCCTATAATTCACCCCTCCACTTT
CDR3aa: CASSEGQLSYNSPLHF

abundance: .
v_gene: TRBV27
d_gene: .
j_gene: TRBJ2-7
CDR3nt: TGTGCCAGCAGTGTTACAGGGGAGGGGCTGTCCTACGAGCAGTACTTC
CDR3aa: CASSVTGEGLSYEQYF

abundance: .
v_gene: TRBV7-9
d_gene: .
j_gene: TRBJ1-1
CDR3nt: TGTGCCAGCGGGCCACGGGGGAGCACTGAAGCTTTCTTT
CDR3aa: CASGPRGSTEAFF

abundance: .
v_gene: TRBV7-3
d_gene: TRBD2
j_gene: TRBJ2-5
CDR3nt: TGTGCCAGCAGCTTAGGTAGCGGGGGGCCCCAAGAGACCCAGTACTTC
CDR3aa: CASSLGSGGPQETQYF

abundance: .
v_gene: TRBV6-5
d_gene: TRBD2
j_gene: TRBJ2-1
CDR3nt: TGTGCCTGTAGCGGGGGAGCACACAATGAGCAGTTCTTC
CDR3aa: CACSGGAHNEQFF

abundance: .
v_gene: TRBV19
d_gene: .
j_gene: TRBJ1-5
CDR3nt: TGTGCCACTAGGGACTTTGGAGAGGGGAGCAATCAGCCCCAGCATTTT
CDR3aa: CATRDFGEGSNQPQHF

abundance: .
v_gene: TRBV5-1
d_gene: TRBD1
j_gene: TRBJ2-7
CDR3nt: TGCGCCAGCAGCTTGGAGGTATCGGACAGGGTCACCTACGAGCAGTACTTC
CDR3aa: CASSLEVSDRVTYEQYF

abundance: .
v_gene: TRBV30
d_gene: .
j_gene: TRBJ1-5
CDR3nt: TGTGCCTGGAGCCACCCTTCCTACAGGGCCAATCAGCCCCAGCATTTT
CDR3aa: CAWSHPSYRANQPQHF

abundance: .
v_gene: TRBV11-3
d_gene: .
j_gene: TRBJ2-5
CDR3nt: TGTGCCAGCTCTAACGAAATGTACCAAGAGACCCAGTACTTC
CDR3aa: CASSNEMYQETQYF

abundance: .
v_gene: TRBV7-7
d_gene: TRBD1
j_gene: TRBJ2-2
CDR3nt: TGTGCCAGCAGCTTGAGCACAGGGGACACCGGGGAGCTGTTTTTT
CDR3aa: CASSLSTGDTGELFF

abundance: .
v_gene: TRBV13
d_gene: TRBD1
j_gene: TRBJ2-3
CDR3nt: TGTGCCAGCAGCACAGGGGTTACTAGCACAGATACGCAGTATTTT
CDR3aa: CASSTGVTSTDTQYF

abundance: .
v_gene: TRBV11-3
d_gene: .
j_gene: TRBJ1-1
CDR3nt: TGTGCCAGCAGCCCCGTCCCCAGGGGTACGGATGAAGCTTTCTTT
CDR3aa: CASSPVPRGTDEAFF

abundance: .
v_gene: TRBV28
d_gene: .
j_gene: TRBJ1-2
CDR3nt: TGTGCCAGCAGCGGCCTGGATCAGGGAAACCGCGGCTACACCTTC
CDR3aa: CASSGLDQGNRGYTF

abundance: .
v_gene: TRBV11-2
d_gene: .
j_gene: TRBJ2-2
CDR3nt: TGTGCCAGCAGCTTAGCGGGACTTCCCGGGGAGCTGTTTTTT
CDR3aa: CASSLAGLPGELFF

abundance: once
v_gene: TRBV6-1
d_gene: .
j_gene: TRBJ1-2
CDR3nt: TGTGCCAGCAGTGAAGCGTGGGTGGGGGGCTACACCTTC
CDR3aa: CASSEAWVGGYTF

abundance: .
v_gene: TRBV9
d_gene: TRBD1
j_gene: TRBJ1-4
CDR3nt: TGTGCCAGCAGCGTTTCAGGGGGGAGGTCTAATGAAAAACTGTTTTTT
CDR3aa: CASSVSGGRSNEKLFF

abundance: .
v_gene: TRBV2
d_gene: TRBD1
j_gene: TRBJ1-5
CDR3nt: TGTGCCAGCAGAGTCGGCACAGGGGTCCATCAGCCCCAGCATTTT
CDR3aa: CASRVGTGVHQPQHF

abundance: .
v_gene: TRBV5-4
d_gene: .
j_gene: TRBJ2-1
CDR3nt: TGTGCCAGCAGCTCTGGGAGCTACAATGAGCAGTTCTTC
CDR3aa: CASSSGSYNEQFF

abundance: once
v_gene: TRBV6-5
d_gene: .
j_gene: TRBJ1-3
CDR3nt: TGTGCCAGCAACGGGCGGGACGTAGGAAACACCATATATTTT
CDR3aa: CASNGRDVGNTIYF

abundance: .
v_gene: TRBV14
d_gene: TRBD1
j_gene: TRBJ2-2
CDR3nt: TGTGCCAGCAGCCAAGATCTCGGGACAGTGAACACCGGGGAGCTGTTTTTT
CDR3aa: CASSQDLGTVNTGELFF

abundance: .
v_gene: TRBV5-6
d_gene: .
j_gene: TRBJ1-4
CDR3nt: TGTGCCAGCACGAATGGACCGATTAATGAAAAACTGTTTTTT
CDR3aa: CASTNGPINEKLFF

abundance: once
v_gene: TRBV6-1
d_gene: TRBD1
j_gene: TRBJ1-1
CDR3nt: TGTGCCAGCAGTGAGAGGACAGGGCAGGGTGAAGCTTTCTTT
CDR3aa: CASSERTGQGEAFF

abundance: .
v_gene: TRBV6-5
d_gene: .
j_gene: TRBJ1-2
CDR3nt: TGTGCCAGCAGTTACGGACCACGGGCGGGCTACACCTTC
CDR3aa: CASSYGPRAGYTF

abundance: .
v_gene: TRBV28
d_gene: .
j_gene: TRBJ2-1
CDR3nt: TGTGCCAGCAGTTTCCGGGGCGCGGGAGAGCAGTTCTTC
CDR3aa: CASSFRGAGEQFF

abundance: .
v_gene: TRBV25-1
d_gene: .
j_gene: TRBJ1-2
CDR3nt: TGTGCCAGCAGTGAGGGAGGGGCAGCCGTTTTTACCTTC
CDR3aa: CASSEGGAAVFTF

abundance: .
v_gene: TRBV5-1
d_gene: TRBD2
j_gene: TRBJ2-5
CDR3nt: TGCGCCAGCGGCCCCCCCGGGACTAGCGGGGGGGCGTCGGAGACCCAGTACTTC
CDR3aa: CASGPPGTSGGASETQYF

abundance: few
v_gene: TRBV5-1
d_gene: .
j_gene: TRBJ1-5
CDR3nt: TGCGCCAGCAGCTCTACAGGAGGAAGCAATCAGCCCCAGCATTTT
CDR3aa: CASSSTGGSNQPQHF

abundance: .
v_gene: TRBV19
d_gene: TRBD1
j_gene: TRBJ2-7
CDR3nt: TGTGCCAGTAGCCCCGGACAGGGCGGGTCCTACGAGCAGTACTTC
CDR3aa: CASSPGQGGSYEQYF

abundance: once
v_gene: TRBV7-2
d_gene: TRBD1
j_gene: TRBJ1-2
CDR3nt: TGTGCCAGCAGCGGACAGGGGAACTATGGCTACACCTTC
CDR3aa: CASSGQGNYGYTF

abundance: .
v_gene: TRBV4-1
d_gene: .
j_gene: TRBJ1-1
CDR3nt: TGCGCCAGCAGCCACTTAGACTGGAACACTGAAGCTTTCTTT
CDR3aa: CASSHLDWNTEAFF

abundance: .
v_gene: TRBV6-5
d_gene: TRBD2
j_gene: TRBJ2-3
CDR3nt: TGTGCCAGCAGTGTAGCGGGGGGGCTGGATACGCAGTATTTT
CDR3aa: CASSVAGGLDTQYF

abundance: .
v_gene: TRBV7-9
d_gene: TRBD1
j_gene: TRBJ2-2
CDR3nt: TGTGCCAGCAGCTCGCCTGTTGACAGGGACACCGGGGAGCTGTTTTTT
CDR3aa: CASSSPVDRDTGELFF

abundance: .
v_gene: TRBV21-1
d_gene: .
j_gene: TRBJ1-1
CDR3nt: TGTGCCAGCAGCTTCAATTCGGGAGCCACTGAAGCTTTCTTT
CDR3aa: CASSFNSGATEAFF

abundance: .
v_gene: TRBV6-1
d_gene: .
j_gene: TRBJ2-1
CDR3nt: TGTGCCAGCAGTGAAGCCCTAGGGCAGGGCAATGAGCAGTTCTTC
CDR3aa: CASSEALGQGNEQFF

abundance: .
v_gene: TRBV7-2
d_gene: .
j_gene: TRBJ1-4
CDR3nt: TGTGCCAGCAGCCTGAGGGGTGCAACTAATGAAAAACTGTTTTTT
CDR3aa: CASSLRGATNEKLFF

abundance: .
v_gene: TRBV5-1
d_gene: .
j_gene: TRBJ1-2
CDR3nt: TGCGCCAGCAGCGCTATCGGGTCTCCCTATGGCTACACCTTC
CDR3aa: CASSAIGSPYGYTF

abundance: .
v_gene: TRBV27
d_gene: .
j_gene: TRBJ2-1
CDR3nt: TGTGCCAGCAGTCCCCCCAATGAGCAGTTCTTC
CDR3aa: CASSPPNEQFF

abundance: .
v_gene: TRBV6-4
d_gene: TRBD1
j_gene: TRBJ1-2
CDR3nt: TGTGCCAGCAATCACAGGGGGGTATGGGTACTTGACTATGGCTACACCTTC
CDR3aa: CASNHRGVWVLDYGYTF